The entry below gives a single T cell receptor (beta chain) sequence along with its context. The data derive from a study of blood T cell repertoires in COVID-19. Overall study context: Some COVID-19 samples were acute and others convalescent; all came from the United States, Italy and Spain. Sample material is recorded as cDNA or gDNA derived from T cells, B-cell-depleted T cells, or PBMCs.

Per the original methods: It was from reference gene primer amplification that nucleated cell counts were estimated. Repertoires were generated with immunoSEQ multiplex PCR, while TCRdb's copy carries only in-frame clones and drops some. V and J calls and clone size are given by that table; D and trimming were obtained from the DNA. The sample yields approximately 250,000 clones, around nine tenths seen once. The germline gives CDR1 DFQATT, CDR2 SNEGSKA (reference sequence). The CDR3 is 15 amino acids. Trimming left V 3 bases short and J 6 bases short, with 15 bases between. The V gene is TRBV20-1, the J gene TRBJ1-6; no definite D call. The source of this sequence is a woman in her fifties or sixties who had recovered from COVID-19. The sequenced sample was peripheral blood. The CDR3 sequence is CSASIGQLINSPLHF. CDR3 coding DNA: TGCAGTGCTAGTATTGGGCAACTCATTAATTCACCCCTCCACTTT.